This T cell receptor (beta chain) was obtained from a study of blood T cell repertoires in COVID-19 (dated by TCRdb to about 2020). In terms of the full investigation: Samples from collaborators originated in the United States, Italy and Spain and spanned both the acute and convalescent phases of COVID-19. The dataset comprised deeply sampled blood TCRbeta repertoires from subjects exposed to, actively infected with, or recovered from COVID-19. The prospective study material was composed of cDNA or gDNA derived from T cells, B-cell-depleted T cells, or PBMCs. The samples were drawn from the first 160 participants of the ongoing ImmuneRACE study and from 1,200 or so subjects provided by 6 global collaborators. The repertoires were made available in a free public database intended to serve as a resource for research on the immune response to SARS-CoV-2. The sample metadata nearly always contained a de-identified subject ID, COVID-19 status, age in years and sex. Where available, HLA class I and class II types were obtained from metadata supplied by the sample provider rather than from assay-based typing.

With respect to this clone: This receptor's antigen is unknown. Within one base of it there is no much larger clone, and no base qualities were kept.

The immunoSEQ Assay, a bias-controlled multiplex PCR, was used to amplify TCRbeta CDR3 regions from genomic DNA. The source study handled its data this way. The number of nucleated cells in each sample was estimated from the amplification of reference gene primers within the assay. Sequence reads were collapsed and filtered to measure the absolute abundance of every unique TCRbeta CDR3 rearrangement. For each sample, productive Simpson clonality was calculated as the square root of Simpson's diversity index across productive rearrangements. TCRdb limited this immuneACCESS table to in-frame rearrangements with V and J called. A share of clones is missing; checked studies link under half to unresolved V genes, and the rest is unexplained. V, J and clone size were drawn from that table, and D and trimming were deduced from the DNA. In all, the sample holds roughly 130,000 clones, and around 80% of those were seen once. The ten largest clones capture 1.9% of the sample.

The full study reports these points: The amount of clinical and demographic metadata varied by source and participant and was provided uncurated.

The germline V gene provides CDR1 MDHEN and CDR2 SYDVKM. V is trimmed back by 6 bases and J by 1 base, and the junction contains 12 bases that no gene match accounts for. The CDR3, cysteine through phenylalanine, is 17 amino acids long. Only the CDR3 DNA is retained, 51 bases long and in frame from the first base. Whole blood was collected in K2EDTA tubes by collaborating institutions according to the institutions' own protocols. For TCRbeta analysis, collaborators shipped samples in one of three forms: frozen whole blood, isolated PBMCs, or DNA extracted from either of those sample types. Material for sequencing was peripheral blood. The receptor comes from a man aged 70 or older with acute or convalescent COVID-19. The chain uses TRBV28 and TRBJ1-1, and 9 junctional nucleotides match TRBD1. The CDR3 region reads CASSIYRGHVGNTEAFF. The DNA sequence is TGTGCCAGCAGCATTTACAGGGGGCACGTCGGGAACACTGAAGCTTTCTTT. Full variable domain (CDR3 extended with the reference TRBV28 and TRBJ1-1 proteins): DVKVTQSSRYLVKRTGEKVFLECVQDMDHENMFWYRQDPGLGLRLIYFSYDVKMKEKGDIPEGYSVSREKKERFSLILESASTNQTSMYLCASSIYRGHVGNTEAFFGQGTRLTVV.